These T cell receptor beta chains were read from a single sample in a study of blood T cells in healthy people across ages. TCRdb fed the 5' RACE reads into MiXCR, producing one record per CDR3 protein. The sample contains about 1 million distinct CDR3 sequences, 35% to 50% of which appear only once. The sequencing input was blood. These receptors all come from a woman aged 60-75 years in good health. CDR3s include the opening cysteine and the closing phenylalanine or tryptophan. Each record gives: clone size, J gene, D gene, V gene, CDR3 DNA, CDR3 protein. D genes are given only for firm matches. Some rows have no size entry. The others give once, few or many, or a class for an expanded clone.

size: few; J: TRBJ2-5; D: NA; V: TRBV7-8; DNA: TGTGCCAGCAGCCGCTCGGCCCAAGAGACCCAGTACTTC; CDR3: CASSRSAQETQYF
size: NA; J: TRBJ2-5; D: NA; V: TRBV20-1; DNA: TGCAGTGCTATAGGGACAGAGACCCAGTACTTC; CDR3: CSAIGTETQYF
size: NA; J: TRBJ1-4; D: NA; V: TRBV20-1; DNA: TGCAGTGCTACCAGGGGAACTAATGAAAAACTGTTTTTT; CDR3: CSATRGTNEKLFF
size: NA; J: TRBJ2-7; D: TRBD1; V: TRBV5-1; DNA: TGCGCCAGCAGCCCCTCGACAGGGGCCTACGAGCAGTACTTC; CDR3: CASSPSTGAYEQYF
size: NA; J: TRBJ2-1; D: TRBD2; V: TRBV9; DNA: TGTGCCAGCAGCGTAGGCGGGAGGGCCCACAATGAGCAGTTCTTC; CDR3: CASSVGGRAHNEQFF
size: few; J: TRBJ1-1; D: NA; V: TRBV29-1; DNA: TGCAGCGTCGGAGAAGGTGGGCGGAACACTGAAGCTTTCTTT; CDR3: CSVGEGGRNTEAFF
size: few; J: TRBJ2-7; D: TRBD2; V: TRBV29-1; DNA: TGCAGCGTTGAAGATCCCAGGACTAGCGGGAGCTACGAGCAGTACTTC; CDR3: CSVEDPRTSGSYEQYF
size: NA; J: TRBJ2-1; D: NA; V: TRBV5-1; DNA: TGCGCCAGCAGCTTGGTTGTTAGCGTCAATGAGCAGTTCTTC; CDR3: CASSLVVSVNEQFF
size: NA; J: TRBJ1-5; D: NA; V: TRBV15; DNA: TGTGCCACCAGCAGGCCACAGGGTGATCAGCCCCAGCATTTT; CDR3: CATSRPQGDQPQHF
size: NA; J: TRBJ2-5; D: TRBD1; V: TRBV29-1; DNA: TGCAGCTCCGGACAGGGCCGAGAGACCCAGTACTTC; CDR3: CSSGQGRETQYF
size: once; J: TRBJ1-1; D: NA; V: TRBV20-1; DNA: TGCATTGCTATACGGAAGGACCTTGACACTGAAGCTTTCTTT; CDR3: CIAIRKDLDTEAFF
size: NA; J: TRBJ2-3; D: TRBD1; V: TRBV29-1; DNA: TGCAGCGGTTCGACAGGGGGCACAGATACGCAGTATTTT; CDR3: CSGSTGGTDTQYF
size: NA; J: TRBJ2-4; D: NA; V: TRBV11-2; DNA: TGTGCCAGCAGTTTCTTACCCAGGGTGGCCAAAAACATTCAGTACTTC; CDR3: CASSFLPRVAKNIQYF
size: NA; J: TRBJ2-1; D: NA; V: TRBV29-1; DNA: TGCAGCGTTGAAGATACAGGGAAGTATTGGCAGTTCTTC; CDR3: CSVEDTGKYWQFF
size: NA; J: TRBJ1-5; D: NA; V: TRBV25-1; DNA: TGTGCCAGCAGCAAGGCGGGGACTTATCACCCCCAGCATTTT; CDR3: CASSKAGTYHPQHF
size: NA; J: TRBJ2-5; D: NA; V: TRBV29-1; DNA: TGCAGCGTTCACGTGGCGGCGGAGACCCAGTACTTC; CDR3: CSVHVAAETQYF
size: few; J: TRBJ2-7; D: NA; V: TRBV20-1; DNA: TGCAGTGCTAGTCGGGGTCCCCAGTACTTC; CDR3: CSASRGPQYF
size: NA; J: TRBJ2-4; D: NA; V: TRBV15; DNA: TGTGCCACCAGCAACTTAGGGGTTCAGTACTTC; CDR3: CATSNLGVQYF
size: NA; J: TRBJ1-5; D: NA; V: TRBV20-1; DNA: TGCAGTGCTCCTAGTAGGCACACCGGGGATCAGCCCCAGCATTTT; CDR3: CSAPSRHTGDQPQHF
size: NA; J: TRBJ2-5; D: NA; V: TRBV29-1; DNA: TGCAGCGTTGAAGCTGGGGTGGGCGAGACCCAGTACTTC; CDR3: CSVEAGVGETQYF
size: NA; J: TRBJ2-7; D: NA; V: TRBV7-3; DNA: TGTGCCAGCAACATCCCCTGGGGCTACCACTACGAGCAGTACTTC; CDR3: CASNIPWGYHYEQYF
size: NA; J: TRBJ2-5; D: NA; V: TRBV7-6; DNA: TGTGCCAGCAGCTTAGAGGGGACTACCCAGTACTTC; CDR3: CASSLEGTTQYF
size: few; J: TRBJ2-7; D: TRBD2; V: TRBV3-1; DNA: TGTGCCAGCAGCCCACGGACTAGCGGGGGACTGGAGCAGTACTTC; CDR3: CASSPRTSGGLEQYF
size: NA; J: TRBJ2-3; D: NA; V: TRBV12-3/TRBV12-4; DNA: TGTGCCAGCAGTTTTACTCGGGCCGGCACAGATACGCAGTATTTT; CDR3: CASSFTRAGTDTQYF
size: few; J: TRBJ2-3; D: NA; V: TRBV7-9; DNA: TGTGCCAGCAGCATACAGGGTACTAGCACAGATACGCAGTATTTT; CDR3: CASSIQGTSTDTQYF
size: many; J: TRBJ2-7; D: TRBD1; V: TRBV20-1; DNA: TGCAGTGCTAGGTCGACAGGGAGCTACGAGCAGTACTTC; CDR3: CSARSTGSYEQYF
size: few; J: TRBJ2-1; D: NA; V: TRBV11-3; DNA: TGTGCCAGCAGCTCAGACGGGACCACAAACAATGAGCAGTTCTTC; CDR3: CASSSDGTTNNEQFF
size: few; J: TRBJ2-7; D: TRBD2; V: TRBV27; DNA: TGTGCCAGCAGTTGGGCCCCGGGGGGCTCCTACGAGCAGTACTTC; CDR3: CASSWAPGGSYEQYF
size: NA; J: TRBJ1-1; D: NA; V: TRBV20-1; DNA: TGCAGTGCTCGACCGGGGGGCGAGACTGAAGCTTTCTTT; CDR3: CSARPGGETEAFF
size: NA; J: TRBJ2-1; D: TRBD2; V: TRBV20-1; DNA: TGCAGTGCTAGAGATCCGTGGCTAGCGGGAGGAATGGGCGGAAATGAGCAGTTCTTC; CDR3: CSARDPWLAGGMGGNEQFF
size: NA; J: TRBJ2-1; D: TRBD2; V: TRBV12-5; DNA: TGTGCTAGTGGTTTGGTGGGAGCGGGAGGTCCTGATGAGCAGTTCTTC; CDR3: CASGLVGAGGPDEQFF
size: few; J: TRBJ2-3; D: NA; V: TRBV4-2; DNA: TGTGCCAGCAGCCAAGCTAAGGCGACAGATACGCAGTATTTT; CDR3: CASSQAKATDTQYF
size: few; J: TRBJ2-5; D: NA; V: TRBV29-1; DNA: TGCAGCGTTGAAGAGGGGGTGACCCAGTACTTC; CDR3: CSVEEGVTQYF
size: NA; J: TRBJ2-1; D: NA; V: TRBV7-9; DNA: TGTGCCAGCACCCCGGCATGGGAGCAGTTCTTC; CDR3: CASTPAWEQFF
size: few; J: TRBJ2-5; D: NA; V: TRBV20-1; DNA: TGCAGTGCTAGAGGCCGGAGTAAACAGTACCAAGAGACCCAGTACTTC; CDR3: CSARGRSKQYQETQYF
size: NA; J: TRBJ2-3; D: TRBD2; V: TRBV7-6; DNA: TGTGCCAGCAGCCGGGGGGGGCCACGAGATACGCAGTATTTT; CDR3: CASSRGGPRDTQYF
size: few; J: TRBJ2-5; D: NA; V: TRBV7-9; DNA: TGTGCCAGCAGCTCCAAGTGGAGTGGGAGCCATGAGACCCAGTACTTC; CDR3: CASSSKWSGSHETQYF
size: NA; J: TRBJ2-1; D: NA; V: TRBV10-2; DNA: TGCGCCACCTATCCGGAGGGGAGTGAGCAGTTCTTC; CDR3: CATYPEGSEQFF
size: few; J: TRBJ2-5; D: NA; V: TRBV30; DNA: TGTGCCTGGAGGGACCAGAGTGAAGAGACCCAGTACTTC; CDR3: CAWRDQSEETQYF
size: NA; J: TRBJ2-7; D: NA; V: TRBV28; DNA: TGTGCCAGCAGTTTGACGGGGTCTTCGATCTACAATGAGCAGTACTTC; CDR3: CASSLTGSSIYNEQYF
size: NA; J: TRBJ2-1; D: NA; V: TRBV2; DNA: TGTGCCAGCATGGATACCCAGCCCGGTGAGCAGTTCTTC; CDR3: CASMDTQPGEQFF
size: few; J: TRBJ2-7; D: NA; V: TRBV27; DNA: TGTGCCAGCAGTTTTGTTGGGACGGCTTCCTACGAGCAGTACTTC; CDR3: CASSFVGTASYEQYF
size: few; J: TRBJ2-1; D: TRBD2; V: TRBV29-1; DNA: TGCAGCGTTGCAAAGGGGGAACTAGCGGGATGGTCCTACAATGAGCAGTTCTTC; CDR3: CSVAKGELAGWSYNEQFF
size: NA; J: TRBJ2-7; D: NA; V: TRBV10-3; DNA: TGTGCCATCACCCACGAAGATTACAATGAGCAGTACTTC; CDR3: CAITHEDYNEQYF
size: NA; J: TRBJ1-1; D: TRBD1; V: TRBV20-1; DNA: TGCAGTGCTAGAGGCCAGGGGGCCATGAACACTGAAGCTTTCTTT; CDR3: CSARGQGAMNTEAFF
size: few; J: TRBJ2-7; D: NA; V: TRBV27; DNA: TGTGCCAGCAGTTTATCGATGGCAGGATCCTACGAGCAGTACTTC; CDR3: CASSLSMAGSYEQYF
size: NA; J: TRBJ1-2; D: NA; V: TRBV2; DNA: TGTGCCAGCACCGGCGAGGGGAACTATGGCTACACCTTC; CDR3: CASTGEGNYGYTF
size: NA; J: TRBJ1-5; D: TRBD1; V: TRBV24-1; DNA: TGTGCCACCAGTGTTACAGGGGAGCCCAATCAGCCCCAGCATTTT; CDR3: CATSVTGEPNQPQHF
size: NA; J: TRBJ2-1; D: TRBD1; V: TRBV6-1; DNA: TGTGCCAGCGGTCGTGGGACAGGGACCTACAATGAGCAGTTCTTC; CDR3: CASGRGTGTYNEQFF
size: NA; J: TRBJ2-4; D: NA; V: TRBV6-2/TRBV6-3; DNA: TGTGCCAGCAGGGAACCAGGAAGCATTCAGTACTTC; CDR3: CASREPGSIQYF
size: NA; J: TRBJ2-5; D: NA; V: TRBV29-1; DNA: TGCAGCGTTGGGCCAGGCGCATTTATGACAGGAAAAGAGACCCAGTACTTC; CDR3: CSVGPGAFMTGKETQYF
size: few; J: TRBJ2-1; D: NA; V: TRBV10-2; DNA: TGCGCCAGCAGTGATGGGGCCGGAGGGGGGCCGGGAGAGCAGTTCTTC; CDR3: CASSDGAGGGPGEQFF
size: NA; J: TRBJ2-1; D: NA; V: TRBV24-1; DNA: TGTGCCACCAGTGGAAGTCACAATGAGCAGTTCTTC; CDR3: CATSGSHNEQFF